This paragraph reports one TCR beta chain. Its antigen is as yet unknown. This entry belongs to a study of cytomegalovirus exposure and HLA in healthy donors. Study-level results: The study designated fewer than 200 TCR beta chains cytomegalovirus-associated.

Use of 60 Vbeta and 13 Jbeta primers characterized the PCR. Only in-frame clones appear in the TCRdb table, and some are missing; sequencing was by immunoSEQ multiplex PCR. The sample has some 48,000 clones. CDR3 length: 16 amino acids. With V trimmed by 3 bases and J by 8 bases, 10 bases remained unmatched. Germline assignment: CDR1 MNHEY and CDR2 SMNVEV (reference sequence). This clonotype was obtained from a man aged 35 to 55 in good health and CMV-seropositive. The specimen was PBMCs. This rearrangement joins TRBV27 to TRBJ2-1; TRBD2 aligns across 10 bases. The DNA for the CDR3 is TGTGCCAGCAGTTTCGCAGCGGGAGGGCCGCTGGATGAGCAGTTCTTC. Translation: CASSFAAGGPLDEQFF.